This T cell receptor (beta chain) was identified during a study of regulatory and conventional T cells in RAG deficiency. Regulatory T cells were sorted from blood as CD4+ CD25-high CD127-low cells. Data came from immunoSEQ multiplex PCR; TCRdb stores just in-frame clones and leaves some out. The sample gives 15,000 to 20,000 clones, roughly 89% of which show up once; approximately 1.5% is in the top ten. CDR1 is MNHEY and CDR2 is SMNVEV in the germline V gene (reference sequence). This CDR3 has 15 amino acids. The V and J ends lost 7 bases and 6 bases, in that order; junction bases with no gene match: 7. The same data also went into a second study, on regulatory T cells. As reported in that work: The primer mix had 52 TRBV and 13 TRBJ primers.

The sequencing sample was made of Tregs sorted from blood. This TCR came from a human donor in good health. This chain links TRBV27 with TRBJ2-1; 12 nucleotides line up with TRBD2. Here the CDR3 DNA reads TGTGCCAGCATATGGACTAGCGGGGCGGTCAATGAGCAGTTCTTC. Encoded protein: CASIWTSGAVNEQFF.